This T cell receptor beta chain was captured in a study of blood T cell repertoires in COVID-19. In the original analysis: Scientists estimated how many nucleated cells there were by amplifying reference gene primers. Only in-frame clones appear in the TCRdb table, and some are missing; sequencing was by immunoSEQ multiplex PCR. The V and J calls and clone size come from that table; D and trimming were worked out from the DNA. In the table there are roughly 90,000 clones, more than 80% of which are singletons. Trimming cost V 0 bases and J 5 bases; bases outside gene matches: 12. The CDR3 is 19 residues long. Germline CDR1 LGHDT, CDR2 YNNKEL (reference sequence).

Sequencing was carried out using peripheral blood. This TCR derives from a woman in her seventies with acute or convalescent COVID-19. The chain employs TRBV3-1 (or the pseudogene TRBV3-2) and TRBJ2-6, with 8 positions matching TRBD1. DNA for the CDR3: TGTGCCAGCAGCCAAGATCACGGACAGGGACCCCTGAGGGCCAACGTCCTGACTTTC. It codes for CASSQDHGQGPLRANVLTF.